Following are 9 T cell receptor beta chains from one sample sequenced in a study of cytomegalovirus exposure and HLA in healthy donors. 60 Vbeta and 13 Jbeta primers were used in PCR. Some clones are missing from TCRdb's copy, which holds only in-frame ones; the method was immunoSEQ multiplex PCR. Among about 130,000 clones, roughly 74% were seen once, and the ten largest hold 6.5% to 8%. What was sequenced was PBMCs. Source of these receptors: a man aged 40-49 years in good health and CMV-seropositive.

V and J are TRBV7-9 and TRBJ2-7; 8 bases agree with TRBD2. V lost 5 bases to trimming and J lost 3 bases; unmatched junction nucleotides: 6. CDR3 length: 14 amino acids. Germline loops: CDR1 SEHNR, CDR2 FQNEAQ (reference sequence). Here the CDR3 DNA reads TGTGCCAGCAGCCTGGGACTAGAAATCTACGAGCAGTACTTC. Encoded protein: CASSLGLEIYEQYF. The full variable domain, with the rest looked up from reference TRBV7-9 and TRBJ2-7, is DTGVSQNPRHKITKRGQNVTFRCDPISEHNRLYWYRQTLGQGPEFLTYFQNEAQLEKSRLLSDRFSAERPKGSFSTLEIQRTEQGDSAMYLCASSLGLEIYEQYFGPGTRLTVT.

A few counts support this clone. The J gene is TRBJ2-1, the V gene TRBV7-9; TRBD1 might be the D (5 bases). This CDR3 region has 12 residues. V gave up 4 bases and J gave up 7 bases, with 8 bases separating them. From germline, CDR1 is SEHNR and CDR2 FQNEAQ (reference sequence). Here the CDR3 reads CASSSQGNEQFF. The CDR3 DNA reads TGTGCCAGCAGCTCCCAGGGTAATGAGCAGTTCTTC.

This clone was picked up a small number of times. V usage is TRBV28 and J usage is TRBJ2-2, with 8 bases that match TRBD1. This CDR3 spans 16 amino acids. The germline CDR1 and CDR2 sequences are MDHEN and SYDVKM. Losses at the gene ends were 6 bases for V and 7 bases for J; bases not matched to a gene: 13. CDR3 sequence (DNA): TGTGCCAGCAGAACGATTGGACAGGGCGCGGGCGGGGAGCTGTTTTTT. It codes for CASRTIGQGAGGELFF.

The V gene is TRBV15, the J gene TRBJ2-5; TRBD1 matches at 8 bases. CDR3 length: 18 residues. V was clipped by 3 bases and J by 5 bases; unmatched bases: 17. The germline V gene has CDR1 LNHNV and CDR2 YYDKDF (reference sequence). This CDR3 reads CATSSLRGAGGFGETQYF. In DNA form, the CDR3 reads TGTGCCACCAGCAGCCTAAGGGGGGCAGGGGGCTTTGGGGAGACCCAGTACTTC.

The V call is TRBV11-2, the J call TRBJ1-1; 9 nucleotides line up with TRBD1. The CDR3 has 19 amino acids. J lost 1 base, V lost 3 bases, and 15 bases had no gene match. Germline CDR1 SGHAT, CDR2 FQNNGV. In DNA form, the CDR3 reads TGTGCCAGCAGCTTGGTTTTACAGGGGGCTTTCTTGACGAACACTGAAGCTTTCTTT. It translates to CASSLVLQGAFLTNTEAFF.

The chain uses TRBV7-6 and TRBJ2-1, with TRBD1 as a possible D gene (5 bases). Germline V CDR1 and CDR2: SGHVS, FNYEAQ. Deletions cut 1 base from V and 5 bases from J, with 9 bases between. The CDR3 length is 14 residues. The CDR3 sequence: CASSLVAGNNEQFF. CDR3 nucleotides: TGTGCCAGCAGCTTAGTTGCAGGGAACAATGAGCAGTTCTTC.

V gene TRBV18 combines with J gene TRBJ2-7, with 7 bases fitting TRBD1. CDR1 and CDR2 from the germline V gene are KGHSH and LQKENI. J lost 10 bases, V lost 5 bases, and 5 bases had no gene match. This CDR3 has 11 residues. CDR3 nucleotide sequence: TGTGCCAGCTCAAACAGGGGTAGACAGTACTTC. Amino acids: CASSNRGRQYF.

This rearrangement joins TRBV19 to TRBJ1-2; the D gene is possibly TRBD1 (5 bases). Germline V gives CDR1 LNHDA, CDR2 SQIVND (reference sequence). V was clipped by 2 bases and J by 0 bases, with 7 bases between them. This CDR3 has 14 amino acids. In DNA form, the CDR3 reads TGTGCCAGTAGTATACTACAGGCTAACTATGGCTACACCTTC. As protein: CASSILQANYGYTF.

The chain combines TRBV4-2 with TRBJ2-1; 10 nucleotides match TRBD1. The V and J ends lost 0 bases and 1 base, in that order; junction bases with no gene match: 3. The CDR3 extends over 17 amino acids. CDR1 is LGHNA and CDR2 is YNFKEQ in the germline V gene. CDR3 in amino acids: CASSQDLGQGSYNEQFF. The CDR3 DNA reads as TGTGCCAGCAGCCAAGATCTGGGACAGGGGTCCTACAATGAGCAGTTCTTC.